In this sample, the clone carrying this TCR beta chain turned up once. The target antigen is unknown. Produced via immunoSEQ multiplex PCR; TCRdb's table is partial and in-frame only. The data show around 9,600 clones, about 79% seen once. These data come from a study of T cell clonotyping in hematopoietic cell transplantation. Whole-study results and caveats: At the given depth, recipient repertoires were over 97% de novo clonotypes. Graft donor and pretransplant recipient Inverse Simpson Index values predicted broader posttransplant TCR diversity.

Trimming pared 0 bases from V and 4 bases from J, leaving 7 bases between. The CDR3 totals 13 residues. CDR1 and CDR2 from the germline V gene are GTSNPN and SVGIG (reference sequence). The V call is TRBV30, the J call TRBJ1-5; tentative D call: TRBD1 (6 bases). The TCR sequence derives from a female patient aged 45-65 years who had an allogeneic stem cell transplant from a related donor, so the T cells may come from the graft donor. Some clones in this sample may be carry-over from other donors' samples. The source material was peripheral blood mononuclear cells, sampled 180 days after allogeneic stem cell transplant. The CDR3 region is CAWSVGANQPQHF. In DNA, the CDR3 is TGTGCCTGGAGTGTGGGGGCGAATCAGCCCCAGCATTTT.